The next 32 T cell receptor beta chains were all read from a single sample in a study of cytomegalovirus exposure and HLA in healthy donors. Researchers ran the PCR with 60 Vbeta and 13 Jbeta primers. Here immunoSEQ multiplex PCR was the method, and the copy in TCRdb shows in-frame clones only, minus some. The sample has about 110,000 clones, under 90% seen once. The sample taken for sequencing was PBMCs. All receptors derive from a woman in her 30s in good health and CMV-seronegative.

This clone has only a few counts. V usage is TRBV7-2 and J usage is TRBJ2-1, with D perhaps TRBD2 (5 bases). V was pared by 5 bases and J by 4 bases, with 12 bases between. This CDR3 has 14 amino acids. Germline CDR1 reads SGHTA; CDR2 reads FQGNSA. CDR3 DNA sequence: TGTGCCAGCAGCCCGGAGCGGTCATACAATGAGCAGTTCTTC. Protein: CASSPERSYNEQFF.

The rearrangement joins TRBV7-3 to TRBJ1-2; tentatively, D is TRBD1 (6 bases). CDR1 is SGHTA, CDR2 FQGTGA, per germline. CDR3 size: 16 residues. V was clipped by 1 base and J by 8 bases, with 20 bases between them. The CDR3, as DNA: TGTGCCAGCAGCTTAAATCCCCCGGGGGGCCGTGAGGGCTACACCTTC. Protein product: CASSLNPPGGREGYTF.

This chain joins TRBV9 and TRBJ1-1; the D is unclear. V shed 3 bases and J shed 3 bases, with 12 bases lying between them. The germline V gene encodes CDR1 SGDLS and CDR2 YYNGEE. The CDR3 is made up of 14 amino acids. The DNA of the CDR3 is TGTGCCAGCAGCGCTCCCGGGAGGGACACTGAAGCTTTCTTT. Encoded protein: CASSAPGRDTEAFF.

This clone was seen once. CDR3 region: CASSLQVGGDRSTQYF. The CDR3 DNA reads TGCGCCAGCAGCTTGCAGGTCGGAGGGGACAGGTCGACCCAGTACTTC. The gene calls are TRBV5-1 and TRBJ2-5; 8 bases agree with TRBD1. J lost 7 bases, V lost 1 base, and 12 bases had no gene match. The V gene's germline CDR1 is SGHRS and CDR2 YFSETQ. The CDR3 is 16 amino acids.

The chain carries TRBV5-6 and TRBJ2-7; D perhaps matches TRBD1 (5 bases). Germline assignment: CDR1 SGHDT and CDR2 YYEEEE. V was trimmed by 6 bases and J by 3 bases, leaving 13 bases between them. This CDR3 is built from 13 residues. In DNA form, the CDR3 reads TGTGCCAGCAATTCGGACAAAAACTACGAGCAGTACTTC. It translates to CASNSDKNYEQYF.

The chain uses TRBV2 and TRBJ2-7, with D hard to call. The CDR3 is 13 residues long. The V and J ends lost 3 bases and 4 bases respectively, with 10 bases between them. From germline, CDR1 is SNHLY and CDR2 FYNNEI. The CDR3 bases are TGTGCCAGCAGTGAGGAGACCCTGTACGAGCAGTACTTC. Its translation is CASSEETLYEQYF.

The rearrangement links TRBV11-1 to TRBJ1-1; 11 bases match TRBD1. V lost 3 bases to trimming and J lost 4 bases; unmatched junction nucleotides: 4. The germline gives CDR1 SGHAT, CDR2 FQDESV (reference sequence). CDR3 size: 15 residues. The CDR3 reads CASSFSGTGGTEAFF. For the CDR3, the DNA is TGTGCCAGCAGCTTCTCCGGGACAGGGGGCACTGAAGCTTTCTTT.

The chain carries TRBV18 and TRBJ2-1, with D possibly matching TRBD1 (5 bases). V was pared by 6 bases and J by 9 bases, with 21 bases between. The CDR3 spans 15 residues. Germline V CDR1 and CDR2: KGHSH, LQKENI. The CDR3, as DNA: TGTGCCAGCTCGGCCTCTAAGTCCCCCACAGGTGAGCAGTTCTTC. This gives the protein CASSASKSPTGEQFF.

CDR3 nucleotides: TGTGCCAGCAGCTTAGGGGGGCGAGATGGCTACACCTTC. As protein: CASSLGGRDGYTF. This chain connects TRBV7-9 to TRBJ1-2; weak D call: TRBD1 (6 bases). The germline V and J ends were trimmed by 1 base and 6 bases, with 9 bases remaining between them. This CDR3 region has 13 residues. Per the germline V gene, CDR1 is SEHNR and CDR2 is FQNEAQ (reference sequence). Full variable domain (rest looked up from reference TRBV7-9 and TRBJ1-2): DTGVSQNPRHKITKRGQNVTFRCDPISEHNRLYWYRQTLGQGPEFLTYFQNEAQLEKSRLLSDRFSAERPKGSFSTLEIQRTEQGDSAMYLCASSLGGRDGYTFGSGTRLTVV.

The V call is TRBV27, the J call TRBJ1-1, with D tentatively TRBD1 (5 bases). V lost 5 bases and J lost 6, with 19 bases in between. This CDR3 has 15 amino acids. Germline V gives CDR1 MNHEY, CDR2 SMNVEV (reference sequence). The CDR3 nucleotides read TGTGCCAGCAGTCACGGGAGGGGATTGAGGGCTGAAGCTTTCTTT. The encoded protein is CASSHGRGLRAEAFF.

CDR3 sequence: CATRQGRANYGYTF. CDR3 nucleotide sequence: TGTGCCACCAGACAGGGGAGGGCTAACTATGGCTACACCTTC. The chain uses TRBV19 and TRBJ1-2, with TRBD1 identical over 8 bases. From germline, CDR1 is LNHDA and CDR2 SQIVND (reference sequence). With V trimmed by 10 bases and J by 0 bases, 7 bases remained unmatched. The CDR3 sequence is 14 residues long.

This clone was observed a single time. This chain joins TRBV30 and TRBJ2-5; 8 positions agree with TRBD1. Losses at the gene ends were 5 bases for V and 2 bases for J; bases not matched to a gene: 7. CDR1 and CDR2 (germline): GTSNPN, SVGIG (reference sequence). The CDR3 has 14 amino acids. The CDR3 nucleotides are TGTGCCTGGGGTGGACAGGGAGAGCAAGAGACCCAGTACTTC. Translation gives CAWGGQGEQETQYF.

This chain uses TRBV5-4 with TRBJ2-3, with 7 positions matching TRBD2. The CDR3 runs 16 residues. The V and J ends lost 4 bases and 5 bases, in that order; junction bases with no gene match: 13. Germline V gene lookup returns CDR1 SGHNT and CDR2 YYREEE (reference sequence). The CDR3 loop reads CASSPMREGRIDTQYF. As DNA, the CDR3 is TGTGCCAGCAGCCCGATGAGGGAGGGCCGGATAGATACGCAGTATTTT.

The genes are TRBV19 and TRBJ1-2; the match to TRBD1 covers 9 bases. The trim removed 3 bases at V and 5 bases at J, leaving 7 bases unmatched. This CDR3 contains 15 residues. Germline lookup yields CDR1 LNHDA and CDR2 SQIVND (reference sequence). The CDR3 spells CASSIPTGGKYGYTF. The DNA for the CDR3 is TGTGCCAGTAGTATCCCGACAGGGGGGAAGTATGGCTACACCTTC. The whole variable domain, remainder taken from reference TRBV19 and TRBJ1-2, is DGGITQSPKYLFRKEGQNVTLSCEQNLNHDAMYWYRQDPGQGLRLIYYSQIVNDFQKGDIAEGYSVSREKKESFPLTVTSAQKNPTAFYLCASSIPTGGKYGYTFGSGTRLTVV.

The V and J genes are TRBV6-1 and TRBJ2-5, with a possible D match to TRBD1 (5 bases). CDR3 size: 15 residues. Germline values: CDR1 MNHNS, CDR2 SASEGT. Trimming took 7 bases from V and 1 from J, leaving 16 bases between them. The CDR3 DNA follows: TGTGCCAGCAAGGGGCAGGCGAACGTCCAAGAGACCCAGTACTTC. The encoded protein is CASKGQANVQETQYF.

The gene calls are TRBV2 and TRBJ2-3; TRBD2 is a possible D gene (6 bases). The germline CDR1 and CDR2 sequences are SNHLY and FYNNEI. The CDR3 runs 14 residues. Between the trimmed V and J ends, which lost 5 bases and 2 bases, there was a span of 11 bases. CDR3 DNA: TGTGCCAGCAGTCTCCTAGCGTACACAGATACGCAGTATTTT. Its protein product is CASSLLAYTDTQYF.

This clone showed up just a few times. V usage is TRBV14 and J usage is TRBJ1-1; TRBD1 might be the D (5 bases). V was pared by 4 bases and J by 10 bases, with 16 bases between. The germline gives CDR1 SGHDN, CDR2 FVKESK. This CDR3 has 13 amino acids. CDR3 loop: CASSLWGEGGAFF. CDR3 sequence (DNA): TGTGCCAGCAGCCTCTGGGGGGAAGGTGGAGCTTTCTTT.

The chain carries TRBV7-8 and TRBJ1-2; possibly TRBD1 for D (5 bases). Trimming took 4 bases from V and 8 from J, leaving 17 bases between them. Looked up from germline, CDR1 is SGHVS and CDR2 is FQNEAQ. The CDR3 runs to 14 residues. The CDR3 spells CASSSHAGGVGYTF. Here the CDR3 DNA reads TGTGCCAGCAGCTCCCATGCGGGGGGGGTGGGCTACACCTTC.

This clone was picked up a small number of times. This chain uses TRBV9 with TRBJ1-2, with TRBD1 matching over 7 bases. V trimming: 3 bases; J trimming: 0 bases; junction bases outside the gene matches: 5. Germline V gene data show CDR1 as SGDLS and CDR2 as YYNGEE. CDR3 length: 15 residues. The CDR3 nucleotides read TGTGCCAGCAGCGCTAGACAGGGAGCTAACTATGGCTACACCTTC. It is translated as CASSARQGANYGYTF.

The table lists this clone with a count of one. This CDR3 is CASSFRGGSLYNEQFF. DNA of the CDR3: TGTGCCAGCAGTTTCCGGGGCGGGAGTCTCTACAATGAGCAGTTCTTC. This rearrangement joins TRBV28 to TRBJ2-1, with 7 bases aligning to TRBD2. Germline CDR1 is MDHEN and CDR2 is SYDVKM. There are 16 residues in the CDR3. V lost 3 bases and J lost 3; bases outside the gene matches: 8.

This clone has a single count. In DNA, the CDR3 is TGCGCCAGCAGCCCCACGGCAGGGGGCCGCTACAAGACCCAGTACTTC. Encoded protein: CASSPTAGGRYKTQYF. V and J are TRBV5-1 and TRBJ2-5; 8 bases map to TRBD1. Germline assignment: CDR1 SGHRS and CDR2 YFSETQ. V lost 4 bases to trimming and J lost 6 bases; unmatched junction nucleotides: 14. The CDR3 extends over 16 amino acids.

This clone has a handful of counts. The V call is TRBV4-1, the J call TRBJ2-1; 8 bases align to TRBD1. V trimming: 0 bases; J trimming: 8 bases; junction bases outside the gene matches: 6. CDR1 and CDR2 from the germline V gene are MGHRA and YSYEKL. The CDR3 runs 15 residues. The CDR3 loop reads CASSQDRGRVDEQFF. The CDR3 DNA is TGCGCCAGCAGCCAAGACAGGGGGCGGGTGGATGAGCAGTTCTTC.

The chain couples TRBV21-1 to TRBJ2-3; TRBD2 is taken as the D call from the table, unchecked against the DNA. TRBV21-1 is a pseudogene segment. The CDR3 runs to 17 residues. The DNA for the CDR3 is TGTGCCAGCAGCAAAGTGAGCGGGAGGGATGGCACAGATACGCAGTATTTT. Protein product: CASSKVSGRDGTDTQYF.

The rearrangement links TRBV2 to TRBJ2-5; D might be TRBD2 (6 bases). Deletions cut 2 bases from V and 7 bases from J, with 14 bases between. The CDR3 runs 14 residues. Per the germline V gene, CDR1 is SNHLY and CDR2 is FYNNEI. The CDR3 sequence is CASSEPGLASTQYF. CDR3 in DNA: TGTGCCAGCAGTGAACCGGGACTTGCGTCGACCCAGTACTTC.

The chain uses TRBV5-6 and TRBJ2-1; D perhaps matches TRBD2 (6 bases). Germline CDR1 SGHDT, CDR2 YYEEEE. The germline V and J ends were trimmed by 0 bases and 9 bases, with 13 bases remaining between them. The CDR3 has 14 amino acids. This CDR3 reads CASSLAGVRAEQFF. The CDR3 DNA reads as TGTGCCAGCAGCTTGGCGGGAGTTCGGGCTGAGCAGTTCTTC. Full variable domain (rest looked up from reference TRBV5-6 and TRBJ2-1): DAGVTQSPTHLIKTRGQQVTLRCSPKSGHDTVSWYQQALGQGPQFIFQYYEEEERQRGNFPDRFSGHQFPNYSSELNVNALLLGDSALYLCASSLAGVRAEQFFGPGTRLTVL.

The CDR3 DNA sequence: TGCGCCAGCAGCACAGGAATTTCGCAGGGTCTTAATGAGCAGTTCTTC. Translated: CASSTGISQGLNEQFF. J is TRBJ2-1 and V is TRBV5-1, with TRBD1 as a possible D gene (5 bases). Germline CDR1 SGHRS, CDR2 YFSETQ. V gave up 4 bases and J gave up 7 bases, with 21 bases separating them. The CDR3 spans 16 residues.

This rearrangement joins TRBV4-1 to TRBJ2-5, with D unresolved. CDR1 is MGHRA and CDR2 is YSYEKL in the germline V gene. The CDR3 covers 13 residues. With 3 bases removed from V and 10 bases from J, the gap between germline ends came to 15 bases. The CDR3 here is CASSHPPGWVQYF. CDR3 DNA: TGCGCCAGCAGCCATCCCCCCGGGTGGGTCCAGTACTTC.

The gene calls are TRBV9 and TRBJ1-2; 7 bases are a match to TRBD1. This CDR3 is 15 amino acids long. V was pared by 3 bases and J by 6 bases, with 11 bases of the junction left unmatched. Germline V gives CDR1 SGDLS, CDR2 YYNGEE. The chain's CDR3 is CASSAQSEGANGYTF. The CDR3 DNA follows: TGTGCCAGCAGCGCCCAGTCGGAGGGGGCGAATGGCTACACCTTC.

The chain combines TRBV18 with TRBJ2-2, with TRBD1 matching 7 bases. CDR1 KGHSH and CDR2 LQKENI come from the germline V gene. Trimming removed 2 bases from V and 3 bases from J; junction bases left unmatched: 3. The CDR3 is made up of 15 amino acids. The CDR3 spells CASSPIGQDTGELFF. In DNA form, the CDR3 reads TGTGCCAGCTCACCAATCGGACAGGACACCGGGGAGCTGTTTTTT.

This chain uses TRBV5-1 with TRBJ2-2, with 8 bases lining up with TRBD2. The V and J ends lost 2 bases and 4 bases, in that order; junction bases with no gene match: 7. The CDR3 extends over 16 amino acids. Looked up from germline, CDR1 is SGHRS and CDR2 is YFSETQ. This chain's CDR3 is CASSFTLAVSTGELFF. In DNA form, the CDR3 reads TGCGCCAGCAGCTTCACACTAGCGGTGAGCACCGGGGAGCTGTTTTTT. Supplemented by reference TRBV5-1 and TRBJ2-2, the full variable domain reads KAGVTQTPRYLIKTRGQQVTLSCSPISGHRSVSWYQQTPGQGLQFLFEYFSETQRNKGNFPGRFSGRQFSNSRSEMNVSTLELGDSALYLCASSFTLAVSTGELFFGEGSRLTVL.

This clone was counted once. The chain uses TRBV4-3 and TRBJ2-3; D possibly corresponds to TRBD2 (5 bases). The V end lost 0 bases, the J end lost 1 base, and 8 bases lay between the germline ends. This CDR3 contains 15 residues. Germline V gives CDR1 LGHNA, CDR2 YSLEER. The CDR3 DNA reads TGCGCCAGCAGCCAAGAGAGGGCGGGCACAGATACGCAGTATTTT. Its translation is CASSQERAGTDTQYF.

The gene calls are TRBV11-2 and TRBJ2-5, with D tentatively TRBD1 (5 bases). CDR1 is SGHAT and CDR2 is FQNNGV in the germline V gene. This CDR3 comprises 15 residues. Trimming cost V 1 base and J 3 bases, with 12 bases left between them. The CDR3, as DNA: TGTGCCAGCAGCTTAGTGCTACAGGATAAAGAGACCCAGTACTTC. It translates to CASSLVLQDKETQYF.